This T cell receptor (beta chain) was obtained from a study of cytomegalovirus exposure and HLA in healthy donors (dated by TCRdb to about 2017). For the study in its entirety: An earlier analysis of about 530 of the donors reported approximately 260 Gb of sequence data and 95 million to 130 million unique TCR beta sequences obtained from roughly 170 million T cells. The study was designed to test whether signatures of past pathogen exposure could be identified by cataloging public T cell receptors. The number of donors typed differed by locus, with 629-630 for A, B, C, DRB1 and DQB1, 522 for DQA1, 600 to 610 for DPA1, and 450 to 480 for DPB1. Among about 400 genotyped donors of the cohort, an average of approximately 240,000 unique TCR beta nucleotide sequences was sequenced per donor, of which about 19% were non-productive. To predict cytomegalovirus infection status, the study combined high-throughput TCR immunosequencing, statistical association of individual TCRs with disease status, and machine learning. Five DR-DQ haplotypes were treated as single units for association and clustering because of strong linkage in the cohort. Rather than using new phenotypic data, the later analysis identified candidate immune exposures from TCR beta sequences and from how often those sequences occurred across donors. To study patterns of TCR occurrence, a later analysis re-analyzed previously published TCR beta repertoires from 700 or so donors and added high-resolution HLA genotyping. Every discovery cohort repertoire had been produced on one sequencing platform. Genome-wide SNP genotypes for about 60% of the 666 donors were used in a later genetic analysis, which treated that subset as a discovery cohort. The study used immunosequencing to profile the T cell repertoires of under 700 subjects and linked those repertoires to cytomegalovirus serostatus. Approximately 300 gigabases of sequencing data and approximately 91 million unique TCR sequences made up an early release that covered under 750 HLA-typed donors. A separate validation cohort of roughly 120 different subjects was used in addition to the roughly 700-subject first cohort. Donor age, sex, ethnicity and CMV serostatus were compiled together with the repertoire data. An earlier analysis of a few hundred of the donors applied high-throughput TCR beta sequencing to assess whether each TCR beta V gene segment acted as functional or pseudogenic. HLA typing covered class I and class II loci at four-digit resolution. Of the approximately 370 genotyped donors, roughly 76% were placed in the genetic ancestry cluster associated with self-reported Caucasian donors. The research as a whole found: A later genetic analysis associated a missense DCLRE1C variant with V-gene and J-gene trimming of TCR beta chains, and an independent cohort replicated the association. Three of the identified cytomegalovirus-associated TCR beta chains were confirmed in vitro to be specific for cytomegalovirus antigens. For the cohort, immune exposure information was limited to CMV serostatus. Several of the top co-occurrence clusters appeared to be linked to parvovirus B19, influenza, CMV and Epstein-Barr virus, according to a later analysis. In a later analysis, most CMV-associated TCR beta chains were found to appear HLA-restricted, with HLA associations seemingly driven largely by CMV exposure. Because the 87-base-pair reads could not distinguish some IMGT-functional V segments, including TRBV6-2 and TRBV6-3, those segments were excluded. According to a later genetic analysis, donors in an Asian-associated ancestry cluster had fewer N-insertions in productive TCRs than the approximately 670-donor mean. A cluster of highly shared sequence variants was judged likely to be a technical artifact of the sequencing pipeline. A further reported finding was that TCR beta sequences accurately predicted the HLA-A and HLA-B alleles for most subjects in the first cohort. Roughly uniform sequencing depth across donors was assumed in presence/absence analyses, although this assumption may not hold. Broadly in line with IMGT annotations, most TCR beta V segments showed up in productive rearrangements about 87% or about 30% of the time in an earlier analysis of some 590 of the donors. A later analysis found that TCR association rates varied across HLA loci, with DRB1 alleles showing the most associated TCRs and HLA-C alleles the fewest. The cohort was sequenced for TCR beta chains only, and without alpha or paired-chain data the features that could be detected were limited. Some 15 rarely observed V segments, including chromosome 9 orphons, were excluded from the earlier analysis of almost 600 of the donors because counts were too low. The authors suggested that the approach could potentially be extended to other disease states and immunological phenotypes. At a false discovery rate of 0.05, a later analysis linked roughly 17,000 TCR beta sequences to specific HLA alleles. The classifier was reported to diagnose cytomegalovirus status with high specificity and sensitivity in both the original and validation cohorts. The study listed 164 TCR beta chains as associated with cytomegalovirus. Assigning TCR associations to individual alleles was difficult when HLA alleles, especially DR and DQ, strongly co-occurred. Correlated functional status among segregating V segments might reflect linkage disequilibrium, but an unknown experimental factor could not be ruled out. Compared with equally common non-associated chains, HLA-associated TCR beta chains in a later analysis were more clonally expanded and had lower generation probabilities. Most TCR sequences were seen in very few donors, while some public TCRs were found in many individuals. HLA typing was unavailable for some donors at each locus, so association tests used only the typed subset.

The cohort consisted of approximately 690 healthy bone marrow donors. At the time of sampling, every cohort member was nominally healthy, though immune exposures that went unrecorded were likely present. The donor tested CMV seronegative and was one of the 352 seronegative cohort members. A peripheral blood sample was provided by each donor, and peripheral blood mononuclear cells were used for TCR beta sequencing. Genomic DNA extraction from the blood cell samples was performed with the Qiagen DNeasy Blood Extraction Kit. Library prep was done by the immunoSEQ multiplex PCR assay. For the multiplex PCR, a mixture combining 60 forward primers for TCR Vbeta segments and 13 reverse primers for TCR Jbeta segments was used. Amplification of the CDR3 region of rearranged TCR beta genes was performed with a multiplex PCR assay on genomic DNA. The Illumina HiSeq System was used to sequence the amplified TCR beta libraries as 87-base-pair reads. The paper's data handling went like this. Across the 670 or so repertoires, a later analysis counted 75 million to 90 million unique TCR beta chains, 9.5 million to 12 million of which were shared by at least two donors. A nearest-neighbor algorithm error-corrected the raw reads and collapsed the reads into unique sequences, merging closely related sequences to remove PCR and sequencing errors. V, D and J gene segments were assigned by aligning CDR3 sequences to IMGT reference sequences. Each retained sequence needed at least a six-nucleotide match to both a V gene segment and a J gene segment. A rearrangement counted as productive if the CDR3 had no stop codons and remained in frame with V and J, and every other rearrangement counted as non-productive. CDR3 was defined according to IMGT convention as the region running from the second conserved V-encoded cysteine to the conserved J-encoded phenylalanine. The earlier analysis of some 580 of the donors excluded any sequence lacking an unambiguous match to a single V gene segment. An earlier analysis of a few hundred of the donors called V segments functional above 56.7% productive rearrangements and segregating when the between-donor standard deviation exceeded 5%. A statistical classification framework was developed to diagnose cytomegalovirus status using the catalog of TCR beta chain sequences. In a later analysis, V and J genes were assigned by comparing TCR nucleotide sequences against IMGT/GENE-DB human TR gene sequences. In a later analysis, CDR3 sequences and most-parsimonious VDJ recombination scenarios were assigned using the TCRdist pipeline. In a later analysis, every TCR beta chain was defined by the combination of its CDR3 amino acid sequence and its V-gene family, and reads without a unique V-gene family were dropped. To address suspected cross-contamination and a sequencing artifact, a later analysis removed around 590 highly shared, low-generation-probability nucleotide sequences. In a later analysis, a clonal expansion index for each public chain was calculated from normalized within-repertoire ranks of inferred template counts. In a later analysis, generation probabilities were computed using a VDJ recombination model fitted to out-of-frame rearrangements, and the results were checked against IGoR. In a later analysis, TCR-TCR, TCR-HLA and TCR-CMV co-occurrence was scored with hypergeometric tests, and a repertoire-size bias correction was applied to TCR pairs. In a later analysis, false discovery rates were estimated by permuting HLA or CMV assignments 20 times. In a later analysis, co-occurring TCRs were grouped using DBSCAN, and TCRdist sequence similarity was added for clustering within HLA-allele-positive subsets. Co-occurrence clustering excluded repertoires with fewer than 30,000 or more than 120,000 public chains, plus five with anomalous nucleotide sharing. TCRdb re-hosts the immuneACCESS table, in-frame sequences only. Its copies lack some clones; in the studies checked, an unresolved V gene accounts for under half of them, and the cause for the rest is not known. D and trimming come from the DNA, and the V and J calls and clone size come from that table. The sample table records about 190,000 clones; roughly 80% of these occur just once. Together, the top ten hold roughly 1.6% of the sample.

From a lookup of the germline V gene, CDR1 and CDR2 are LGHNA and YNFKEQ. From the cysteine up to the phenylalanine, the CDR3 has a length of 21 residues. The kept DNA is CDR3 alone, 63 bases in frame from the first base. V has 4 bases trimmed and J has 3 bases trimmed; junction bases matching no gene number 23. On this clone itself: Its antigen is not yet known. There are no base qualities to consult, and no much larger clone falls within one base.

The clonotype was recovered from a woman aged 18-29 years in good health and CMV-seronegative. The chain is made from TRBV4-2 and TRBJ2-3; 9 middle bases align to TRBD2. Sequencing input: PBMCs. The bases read TGTGCCAGCAGCCGCTACGGCGGCGGGAGGGCCCTCGGTGGGACGACAGATACGCAGTATTTT. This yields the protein CASSRYGGGRALGGTTDTQYF.